This entry lists 31 T cell receptor beta chains sequenced from one sample in a study of CD4 T cells in relation to SARS-CoV-2 and coronaviruses. These receptors' targets are unknown. Produced via immunoSEQ multiplex PCR; TCRdb's table is partial and in-frame only. The sample lists 21,000 or so clones, around 75% occurring once. Before the COVID-19 pandemic, during about 2011-2019, CD4+ T cells were taken from unexposed donors. Isolation of CD4+ T cells took place after approximately 10 days in culture. The sequenced sample consisted of CD4+ T cells from PBMCs, cultured in vitro. These receptors were taken from a human donor in good health.

The V and J genes are TRBV6-5 and TRBJ1-5; maybe TRBD1 (6 bases). V lost 8 bases to trimming and J lost 2 bases, with 13 bases between them. Germline lookup yields CDR1 MNHEY and CDR2 SVGAGI. The CDR3 contains 14 residues. CDR3 nucleotides: TGTGCCAGCGAAAACGGGGGCGGCAATCAGCCCCAGCATTTT. Translated: CASENGGGNQPQHF.

This chain uses TRBV6-2 or TRBV6-3 with TRBJ1-4, with 8 positions matching TRBD1. Germline values: CDR1 MNHEY, CDR2 SVGEGT. The CDR3 runs 15 residues. J lost 4 bases, V lost 4 bases, and 5 bases had no gene match. The CDR3 nucleotides read TGTGCCAGCAGTTCTTGGGGACAGGATAATGAAAAACTGTTTTTT. Protein sequence: CASSSWGQDNEKLFF.

This clone was picked up one time. The CDR3, as DNA: TGTGCCAGCAGTTTGTTCGACAAAGCCTACGAGCAGTACTTC. Protein sequence: CASSLFDKAYEQYF. This chain joins TRBV28 and TRBJ2-7; D gene unclear. Germline CDR1 is MDHEN and CDR2 is SYDVKM. V lost 3 bases and J 2 bases, leaving 11 bases between the germline ends. This CDR3 has 14 residues.

The chain links TRBV18 to TRBJ2-1; 8 bases map to TRBD2. This CDR3 region has 15 residues. Germline CDR1 is KGHSH and CDR2 is LQKENI. V shed 3 bases and J 6 bases; nucleotides not matched to a gene: 7. The CDR3 DNA follows: TGTGCCAGCTCACCCTCCAGCGGGAGTTTCAATGAGCAGTTCTTC. It codes for CASSPSSGSFNEQFF.

In its sample, this clone was seen once. The J gene is TRBJ1-1, the V gene TRBV7-2; the D gene is possibly TRBD1 (6 bases). The V gene's germline CDR1 is SGHTA and CDR2 FQGNSA. V gave up 5 bases and J gave up 8 bases, with 12 bases separating them. The length of the CDR3 is 12 residues. The CDR3 reads CASSQGWTEAFF. The CDR3 bases are TGTGCCAGCAGCCAGGGGTGGACAGAAGCTTTCTTT.

This clone has a handful of counts. J is TRBJ1-2 and V is TRBV10-3; TRBD1 is a possible D gene (5 bases). Trimming removed 3 bases at V and 3 bases at J, with 8 bases between. There are 13 residues in the CDR3. Germline V gene lookup returns CDR1 ENHRY and CDR2 SYGVKD. In nucleotides, the CDR3 is TGTGCCATCAGTGAAGGACAAGACTATGGCTACACCTTC. The encoded protein is CAISEGQDYGYTF.

Only a few counts were recorded for this clone. The chain carries TRBV7-2 and TRBJ2-1; 8 nucleotides align to TRBD2. J was trimmed by 3 bases and V by 6 bases; bases with no gene match: 13. This CDR3 spans 17 amino acids. Germline V lookup: CDR1 SGHTA, CDR2 FQGNSA. CDR3 in amino acids: CASSFGRAGGYYNEQFF. The CDR3 DNA is TGTGCCAGCAGTTTCGGGAGGGCGGGAGGATACTACAATGAGCAGTTCTTC. Full variable domain (rest looked up from reference TRBV7-2 and TRBJ2-1): GAGVSQSPSNKVTEKGKDVELRCDPISGHTALYWYRQSLGQGLEFLIYFQGNSAPDKSGLPSDRFSAERTGGSVSTLTIQRTQQEDSAVYLCASSFGRAGGYYNEQFFGPGTRLTVL.

The chain couples TRBV4-2 to TRBJ2-7; D tentatively reads TRBD1 or TRBD2 (6 bases each). The V end lost 1 base, the J end lost 3 bases, and 13 bases lay between the germline ends. CDR3 size: 15 residues. Germline V gene data show CDR1 as LGHNA and CDR2 as YNFKEQ. CDR3 residues: CASSQARGGNYEQYF. The CDR3 nucleotides are TGTGCCAGCAGCCAAGCGAGAGGGGGGAACTACGAGCAGTACTTC.

The sample holds a few counts of this clone. The CDR3 nucleotides read TGTGCCTGGAGTGTTCCCCCGAACACCGGGGAGCTGTTTTTT. This translates into CAWSVPPNTGELFF. The rearrangement uses TRBV30 and TRBJ2-2; D is unresolved. The CDR3 consists of 14 residues. With 0 bases removed from V and 0 bases from J, the gap between germline ends came to 5 bases. The germline V gene encodes CDR1 GTSNPN and CDR2 SVGIG (reference sequence).

In this sample, this clone turned up a few times. V gene TRBV5-1 combines with J gene TRBJ2-1, with a tentative D call TRBD1 (6 bases). Germline-derived CDR1 and CDR2 are SGHRS and YFSETQ. There are 15 residues in the CDR3. V was pared by 0 bases and J by 0 bases, with 7 bases between. The CDR3 DNA follows: TGCGCCAGCAGCTTGGAACAGGGCTCCTACAATGAGCAGTTCTTC. The encoded protein is CASSLEQGSYNEQFF.

The gene calls are TRBV12-5 and TRBJ2-2; 11 positions agree with TRBD1. From germline, CDR1 is LGHNT and CDR2 FRNRAP. The CDR3 is made up of 17 amino acids. Trimming removed 0 bases from V and 7 bases from J; junction bases left unmatched: 7. Written as DNA, the CDR3 is TGTGCTAGTGGTTTGGTACGAGGACAGGGGGCCCGCGGGGAGCTGTTTTTT. Translated, it gives CASGLVRGQGARGELFF.

This chain connects TRBV6-5 to TRBJ1-4, with D maybe TRBD1 (5 bases). Per germline, CDR1 MNHEY and CDR2 SVGAGI. The CDR3 has 13 amino acids. CDR3 in amino acids: CETASQGYEKLFF. CDR3 sequence (DNA): TGTGAAACCGCCTCGCAGGGTTATGAAAAACTGTTTTTT.

The chain recombines TRBV3-1 (or the pseudogene TRBV3-2) with TRBJ1-1; no clear D gene. The ends were cut back, 1 base at V and 5 bases at J, with 14 bases in the middle. The CDR3 sequence is 15 residues long. Germline V lookup: CDR1 LGHDT, CDR2 YNNKEL (reference sequence). CDR3 protein: CASSQVGGWATEAFF. As DNA, the CDR3 is TGTGCCAGCAGCCAAGTAGGAGGATGGGCTACTGAAGCTTTCTTT.

The genes are TRBV5-1 and TRBJ2-2; D unclear. Trimming removed 4 bases at V and 6 bases at J, with 16 bases between. Per the germline V gene, CDR1 is SGHRS and CDR2 is YFSETQ. The CDR3 length is 15 residues. The CDR3 nucleotides are TGCGCCAGCAGCATGGACCCAGGCCGGGCCGGGGAGCTGTTTTTT. Encoded protein: CASSMDPGRAGELFF.

The chain uses TRBV7-3 and TRBJ1-1, with a possible D match to TRBD1 (5 bases). The V and J ends lost 5 bases and 6 bases respectively, with 13 bases between them. CDR3 length: 13 amino acids. Germline values: CDR1 SGHTA, CDR2 FQGTGA. The CDR3 loop reads CASSPGGASEAFF. Here the CDR3 DNA reads TGTGCCAGCAGCCCAGGAGGGGCCTCTGAAGCTTTCTTT.

V and J are TRBV30 and TRBJ1-2; D unclear. The CDR3 runs 13 residues. Per germline, CDR1 GTSNPN and CDR2 SVGIG (reference sequence). The V end lost 3 bases, the J end lost 2 bases, and 10 bases lay between the germline ends. This CDR3 reads CAWSPPGNYGYTF. The DNA of the CDR3 is TGTGCCTGGAGCCCCCCAGGCAACTATGGCTACACCTTC.

The chain couples TRBV6-5 to TRBJ2-1, with D maybe TRBD2 (5 bases). V lost 6 bases and J lost 4, with 13 bases in between. Germline CDR1 and CDR2: MNHEY and SVGAGI. The CDR3 contains 14 residues. The CDR3 nucleotides read TGTGCCAGCAGGGACTCGCTAGCTTACAATGAGCAGTTCTTC. Amino acid sequence: CASRDSLAYNEQFF.

The rearrangement links TRBV3-1 (or the pseudogene TRBV3-2) to TRBJ1-1; D not certain. Between the trimmed V and J ends, which lost 4 bases and 1 base, there was a span of 10 bases. The CDR3 extends over 14 amino acids. Germline loops: CDR1 LGHDT, CDR2 YNNKEL (reference sequence). The CDR3 is CASSPWRENTEAFF. The CDR3 DNA sequence: TGTGCCAGCAGCCCCTGGAGGGAGAACACTGAAGCTTTCTTT.

The rearrangement uses TRBV11-3 and TRBJ2-1; TRBD2 aligns across 13 bases. The CDR3 runs to 15 residues. V shed 5 bases and J 5 bases; nucleotides not matched to a gene: 3. Germline CDR1 and CDR2: SGHNT and YENEEA. The CDR3, as DNA: TGTGCCAGCAGCCTGGGACTAGCGGGAAACAATGAGCAGTTCTTC. Encoded protein: CASSLGLAGNNEQFF.

This chain uses TRBV15 with TRBJ2-1, with D perhaps assigned TRBD1 or TRBD2 (5 bases each). This CDR3 contains 14 residues. Germline values: CDR1 LNHNV, CDR2 YYDKDF (reference sequence). Trimming left V 5 bases short and J 0 bases short, with 8 bases between. The CDR3 DNA sequence: TGTGCCACCAGCGCAGGGAGCTCCTACAATGAGCAGTTCTTC. Translating gives CATSAGSSYNEQFF.

This clone was detected only once. V and J are TRBV2 and TRBJ1-1; 12 bases map to TRBD1. In germline, CDR1 is SNHLY, CDR2 FYNNEI. Trimming removed 6 bases from V and 6 bases from J; junction bases left unmatched: 5. The length of the CDR3 is 14 residues. CDR3 loop: CASSWDRGRPEAFF. Written as DNA, the CDR3 is TGTGCCAGCAGCTGGGACAGGGGGCGGCCTGAAGCTTTCTTT.

The chain carries TRBV12-1 and TRBJ2-6. TRBV12-1 is listed as a pseudogene. The length of the CDR3 is 18 residues. The CDR3 sequence is CASSFPLRKLAGANVLTF. The CDR3 nucleotides read TGTGCCAGCAGCTTTCCGCTCCGGAAACTTGCTGGGGCCAACGTCCTGACTTTC.

This chain joins TRBV14 and TRBJ1-2, with 9 nucleotides matching TRBD1. Trimming took 2 bases from V and 3 from J; bases not matched to a gene: 4. The CDR3 runs to 15 residues. The germline V gene has CDR1 SGHDN and CDR2 FVKESK. CDR3 region: CASSQWTGEDYGYTF. The CDR3 DNA sequence: TGTGCCAGCAGCCAATGGACAGGGGAGGACTATGGCTACACCTTC.

V and J are TRBV3-1 (or the pseudogene TRBV3-2) and TRBJ2-1; D may match TRBD1 or TRBD2 (6 bases each). The CDR3 totals 16 residues. The V end was cut by 3 bases, the J end by 4 bases, with 16 bases between. The V gene's germline CDR1 is LGHDT and CDR2 YNNKEL (reference sequence). CDR3 in amino acids: CASSHRSQGGYNEQFF. The CDR3 DNA reads TGTGCCAGCAGCCACAGGTCCCAAGGGGGGTACAATGAGCAGTTCTTC.

This clone has just a few counts. V usage is TRBV4-1 and J usage is TRBJ2-2; TRBD2 matches at 7 bases. The CDR3 covers 15 residues. Per germline, CDR1 MGHRA and CDR2 YSYEKL. Trimming removed 3 bases from V and 6 bases from J; junction bases left unmatched: 7. This chain's CDR3 is CASSHQSGTAGELFF. The CDR3 coding sequence is TGCGCCAGCAGCCACCAAAGCGGGACGGCCGGGGAGCTGTTTTTT.

This chain connects TRBV20-1 to TRBJ2-5; D is unclear. Deletions cut 3 bases from V and 4 bases from J, with 9 bases between. This CDR3 region has 12 residues. Germline CDR1 reads DFQATT; CDR2 reads SNEGSKA (reference sequence). CDR3 amino acids: CSASPTGETQYF. DNA for the CDR3: TGCAGTGCTAGTCCGACGGGAGAGACCCAGTACTTC.

V usage is TRBV24-1 and J usage is TRBJ2-7; a possible D gene is TRBD2 (6 bases). The CDR3 extends over 15 amino acids. CDR1 and CDR2 from the germline V gene are KGHDR and SFDVKD. In nucleotides, the CDR3 is TGTGCTCGGGGCCGGGTAGCGGAAAATTCCTACGAGCAGTACTTC. This sequence encodes CARGRVAENSYEQYF.

CDR3 DNA sequence: TGTGCCAGCAGTAGGGCTCTGAGCGACGAGCAGTACTTC. As protein: CASSRALSDEQYF. The rearrangement joins TRBV21-1 to TRBJ2-7. TRBV21-1 is labeled a pseudogene. This CDR3 has 13 amino acids.

This chain connects TRBV10-3 to TRBJ2-2; D is uncertain. Deletions cut 0 bases from V and 4 bases from J, with 6 bases between. CDR1 and CDR2 (germline): ENHRY, SYGVKD. The CDR3 loop spans 14 amino acids. The CDR3 DNA reads TGTGCCATCAGTGAGTCGGAGAGCACCGGGGAGCTGTTTTTT. This translates into CAISESESTGELFF.

The chain uses TRBV19 and TRBJ2-1; TRBD2 matches 7 bases. V shed 6 bases, J shed 3 bases, and the junction held 8 bases outside the gene matches. The CDR3 has 15 amino acids. CDR1 is LNHDA, CDR2 SQIVND, per germline (reference sequence). CDR3: CASSEGRGSYNEQFF. In DNA, the CDR3 is TGTGCCAGTAGCGAAGGACGCGGGAGCTACAATGAGCAGTTCTTC.

This clone has just a few counts. The chain combines TRBV24-1 with TRBJ2-2; 7 bases line up with TRBD2. The CDR3 has 14 amino acids. CDR1 and CDR2 (germline): KGHDR, SFDVKD. The V gene end was trimmed by 9 bases and the J gene end by 3 bases; junction bases not matched to a gene: 6. CDR3 nucleotide sequence: TGTGCCACCCGAGGAGGGAGGGACACCGGGGAGCTGTTTTTT. Amino acid sequence: CATRGGRDTGELFF.